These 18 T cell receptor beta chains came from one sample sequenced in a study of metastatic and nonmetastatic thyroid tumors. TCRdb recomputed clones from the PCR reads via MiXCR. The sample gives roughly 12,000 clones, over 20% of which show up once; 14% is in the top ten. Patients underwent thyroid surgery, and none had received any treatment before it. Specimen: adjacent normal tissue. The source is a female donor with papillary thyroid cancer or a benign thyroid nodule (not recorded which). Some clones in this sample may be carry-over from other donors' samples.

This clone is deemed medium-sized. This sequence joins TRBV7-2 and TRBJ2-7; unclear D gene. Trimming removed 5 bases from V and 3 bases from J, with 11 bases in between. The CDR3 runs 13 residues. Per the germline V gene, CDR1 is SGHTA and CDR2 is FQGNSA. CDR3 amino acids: CASSPTVDYEQYF. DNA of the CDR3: TGTGCCAGCAGCCCCACCGTCGACTACGAGCAGTACTTC.

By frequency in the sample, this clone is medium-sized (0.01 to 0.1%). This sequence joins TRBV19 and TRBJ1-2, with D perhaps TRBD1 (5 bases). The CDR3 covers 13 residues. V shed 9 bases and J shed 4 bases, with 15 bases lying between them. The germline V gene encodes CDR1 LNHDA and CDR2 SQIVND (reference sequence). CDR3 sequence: CASYVGGFYGYTF. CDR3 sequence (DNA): TGTGCCAGCTACGTTGGGGGATTCTATGGCTACACCTTC.

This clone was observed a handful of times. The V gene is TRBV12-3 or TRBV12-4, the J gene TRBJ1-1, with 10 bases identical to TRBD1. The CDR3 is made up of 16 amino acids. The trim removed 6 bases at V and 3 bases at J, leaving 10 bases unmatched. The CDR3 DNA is TGTGCCAGCAGCTATGACAGGGGGCTTGAGGACACTGAAGCTTTCTTT. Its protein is CASSYDRGLEDTEAFF.

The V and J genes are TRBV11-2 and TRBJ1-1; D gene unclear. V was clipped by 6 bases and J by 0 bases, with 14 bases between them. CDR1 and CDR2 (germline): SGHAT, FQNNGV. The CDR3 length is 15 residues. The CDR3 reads CASRQGPRLNTEAFF. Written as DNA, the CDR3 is TGTGCCAGCAGACAAGGACCCCGGTTGAACACTGAAGCTTTCTTT.

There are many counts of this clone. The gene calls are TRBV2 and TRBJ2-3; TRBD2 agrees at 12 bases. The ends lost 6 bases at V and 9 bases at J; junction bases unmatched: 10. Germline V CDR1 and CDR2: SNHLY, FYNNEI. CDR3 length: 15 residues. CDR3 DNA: TGTGCCAGCAGCAAGTCACTAGCGGGAGGAGACACGCAGTATTTT. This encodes CASSKSLAGGDTQYF. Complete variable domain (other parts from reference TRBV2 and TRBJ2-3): EPEVTQTPSHQVTQMGQEVILRCVPISNHLYFYWYRQILGQKVEFLVSFYNNEISEKSEIFDDQFSVERPDGSNFTLKIRSTKLEDSAMYFCASSKSLAGGDTQYFGPGTRLTVL.

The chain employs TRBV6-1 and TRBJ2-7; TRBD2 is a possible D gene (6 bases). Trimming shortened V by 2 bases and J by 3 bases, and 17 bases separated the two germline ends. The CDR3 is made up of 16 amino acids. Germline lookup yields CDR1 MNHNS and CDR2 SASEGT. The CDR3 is CASSEWTTPRYYEQYF. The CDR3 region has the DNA TGTGCCAGCAGTGAATGGACTACGCCGAGATACTACGAGCAGTACTTC.

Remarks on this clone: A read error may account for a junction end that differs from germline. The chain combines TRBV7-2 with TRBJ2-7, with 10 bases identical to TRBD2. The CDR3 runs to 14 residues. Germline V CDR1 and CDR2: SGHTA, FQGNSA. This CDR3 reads CAISLWTSGGEQYF. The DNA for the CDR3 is TGTGCCATCAGCCTCTGGACTAGCGGCGGAGAGCAGTACTTT. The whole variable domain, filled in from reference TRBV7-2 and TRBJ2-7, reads GAGVSQSPSNKVTEKGKDVELRCDPISGHTALYWYRQSLGQGLEFLIYFQGNSAPDKSGLPSDRFSAERTGGSVSTLTIQRTQQEDSAVYLCAISLWTSGGEQYFGPGTRLTVT.

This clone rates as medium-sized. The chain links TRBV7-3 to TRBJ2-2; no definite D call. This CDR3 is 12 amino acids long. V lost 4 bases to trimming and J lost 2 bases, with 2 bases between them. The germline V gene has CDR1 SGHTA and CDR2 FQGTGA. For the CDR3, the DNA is TGTGCCAGCAGCTACAACACCGGGGAGCTGTTTTTT. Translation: CASSYNTGELFF.

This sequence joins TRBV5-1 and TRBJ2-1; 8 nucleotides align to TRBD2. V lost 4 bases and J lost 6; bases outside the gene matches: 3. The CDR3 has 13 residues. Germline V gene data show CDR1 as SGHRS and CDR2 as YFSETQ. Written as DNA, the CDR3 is TGCGCCAGCAGCCTCGGGACTAGCAATGAGCAGTTCTTC. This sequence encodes CASSLGTSNEQFF.

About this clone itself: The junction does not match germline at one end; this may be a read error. The CDR3 reads CIARVKRRWAYSEQFF. In DNA form, the CDR3 reads TGCATTGCTAGAGTAAAGAGACGTTGGGCCTACAGTGAGCAGTTCTTC. The V and J genes are TRBV20-1 and TRBJ2-1, with D unclear. The germline CDR1 and CDR2 sequences are DFQATT and SNEGSKA (reference sequence). This CDR3 has 16 residues.

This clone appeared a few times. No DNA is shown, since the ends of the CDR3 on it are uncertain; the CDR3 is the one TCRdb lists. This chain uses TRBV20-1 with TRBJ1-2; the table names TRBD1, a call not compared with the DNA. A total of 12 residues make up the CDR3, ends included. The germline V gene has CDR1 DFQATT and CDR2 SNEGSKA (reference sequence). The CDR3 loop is CSASRTDYGCTF.

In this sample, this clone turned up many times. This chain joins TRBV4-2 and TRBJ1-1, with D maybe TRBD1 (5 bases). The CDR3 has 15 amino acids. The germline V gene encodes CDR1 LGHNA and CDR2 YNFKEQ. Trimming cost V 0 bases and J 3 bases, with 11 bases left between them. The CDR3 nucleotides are TGTGCCAGCAGCCAAGATGGGAGGGGAGACACTGAAGCTTTCTTT. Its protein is CASSQDGRGDTEAFF.

CDR3 coding DNA: TGTGCCAGCAGCACCCTAGCGGGGGTCCCCACAGATACGCAGTATTTT. Its protein is CASSTLAGVPTDTQYF. The genes are TRBV3-1 and TRBJ2-3; 10 positions match TRBD2. The V gene end was trimmed by 5 bases and the J gene end by 2 bases; junction bases not matched to a gene: 7. Germline V gene lookup returns CDR1 LGHDT and CDR2 YNNKEL (reference sequence). The CDR3 is made up of 16 amino acids.

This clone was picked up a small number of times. The CDR3 DNA follows: TGTGCCAGCAGTAAAGGAGGTACTAGCGGGTTCGAGCAGTACTTC. It encodes CASSKGGTSGFEQYF. V usage is TRBV6-1 and J usage is TRBJ2-7, with 9 nucleotides matching TRBD2. CDR1 and CDR2 (germline): MNHNS, SASEGT. V was pared by 5 bases and J by 6 bases, with 11 bases of the junction left unmatched. CDR3 length: 15 amino acids.

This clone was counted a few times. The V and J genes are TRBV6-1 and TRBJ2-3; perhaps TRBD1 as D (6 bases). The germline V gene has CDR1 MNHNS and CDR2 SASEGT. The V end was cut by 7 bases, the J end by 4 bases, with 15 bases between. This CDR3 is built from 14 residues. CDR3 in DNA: TGTGCCAGCACCCGGGCAGGGGAAGCAGATACGCAGTATTTT. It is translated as CASTRAGEADTQYF.

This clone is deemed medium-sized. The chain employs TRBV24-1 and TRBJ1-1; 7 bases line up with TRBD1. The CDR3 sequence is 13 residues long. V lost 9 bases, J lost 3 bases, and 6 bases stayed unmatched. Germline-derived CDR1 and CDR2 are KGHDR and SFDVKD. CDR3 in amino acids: CATADDRDTEAFF. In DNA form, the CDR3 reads TGTGCCACCGCCGACGACAGGGACACTGAAGCTTTCTTT.

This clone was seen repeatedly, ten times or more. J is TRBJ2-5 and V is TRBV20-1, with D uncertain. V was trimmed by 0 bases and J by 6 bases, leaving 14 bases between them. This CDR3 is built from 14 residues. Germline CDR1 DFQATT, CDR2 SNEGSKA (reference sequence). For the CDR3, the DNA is TGCAGTGCTAGAGATCCAGCGAACCTGAAGACCCAGTACTTC. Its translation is CSARDPANLKTQYF.

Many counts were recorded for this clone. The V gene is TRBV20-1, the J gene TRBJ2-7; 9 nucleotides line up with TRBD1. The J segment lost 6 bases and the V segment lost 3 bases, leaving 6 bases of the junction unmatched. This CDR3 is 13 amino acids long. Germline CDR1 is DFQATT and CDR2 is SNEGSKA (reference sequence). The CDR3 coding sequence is TGCAGTGCTAGTAGTGACAGGGGGACCGAGCAGTACTTC. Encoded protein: CSASSDRGTEQYF.